This T cell receptor (beta chain) was observed in a study of blood T cell repertoires in COVID-19. Study in general: The cDNA or gDNA used as material had been derived from T cells, B-cell-depleted T cells, or PBMCs.

Germline-derived CDR1 and CDR2 are SGHTA and FQGNSA. The length of the CDR3 is 16 residues. J was trimmed by 4 bases and V by 5 bases; bases with no gene match: 12. Self-reported history from a screening survey and questionnaire set each donor's cohort. In the source study's methods: Reference gene primer amplification yielded estimated nucleated cell counts. Produced via immunoSEQ multiplex PCR; TCRdb's table is partial and in-frame only. The V and J calls and clone size were taken over from that table, and D and trimming were inferred from the DNA. The data contain 150,000 or so clones, roughly 90% of them singletons.

The sample taken for sequencing was PBMCs or T cells enriched from blood (not recorded which). This chain joins TRBV7-2 and TRBJ1-2; 8 nucleotides agree with TRBD1. The sequence derives from a young woman with acute COVID-19. The CDR3 DNA sequence: TGTGCCAGCAGCCCCGACAGGGGAAAGGCTAGCTATGGCTACACCTTC. Its translation is CASSPDRGKASYGYTF.